The rows below give T cell receptor beta chains drawn from one sample of a study of OX40 agonist ivuxolimab in advanced cancers. TCRdb's copy holds only in-frame clones and misses some; the assay was immunoSEQ multiplex PCR. In the table there are about 82,000 clones, over 65% of which are singletons. This material consisted of CD4+ or CD8+ T cells sorted from blood, taken in a trial of the OX40 agonist ivuxolimab. The receptors originated from an adult with an advanced solid tumor such as melanoma, head and neck, liver or kidney cancer. Each CDR3 is given with its conserved first and last residue. Each record gives: J gene, clone size, V gene, D gene, CDR3 DNA, CDR3 protein. A D gene is named only where the DNA matches it firmly. Expanded clones are given a class, and other clones once, few, many or no size at all.

TRBJ1-5 NA TRBV28 TRBD1 TGTGCCAGCAGTTTCAGTTCCAGGGGGGAAGATCAGCCCCAGCATTTT CASSFSSRGEDQPQHF
TRBJ2-5 NA TRBV7-9 NA TGTGCCAGCCGTCACACCCCCCAGGGCGAGACCCAGTACTTC CASRHTPQGETQYF
TRBJ2-4 NA TRBV5-1 NA TGCGCCAGCAGCTTGGCGGGCCTTCATCAAGTAGGACTAAACATTCAGTACTTC CASSLAGLHQVGLNIQYF
TRBJ1-1 NA TRBV19 NA TGTGCCAGTAGTATCCCTCGGGGGCTGAGGAACACTGAAGCTTTCTTT CASSIPRGLRNTEAFF
TRBJ2-7 NA TRBV18 NA TGTGCCAGCTCACCTAACTCTGACAGGTCTAACCCCTACGAGCAGTACTTC CASSPNSDRSNPYEQYF
TRBJ2-1 NA TRBV19 NA TGTGCCAGTAGTACTACTAGGAGGGTGGTGGGCTCCTACAATGAGCAGTTCTTC CASSTTRRVVGSYNEQFF
TRBJ1-5 NA TRBV5-1 NA TGCGCCAGCAGCCCGGACGGAGGCAATCAGCCCCAGCATTTT CASSPDGGNQPQHF
TRBJ2-3 NA TRBV19 NA TGTGCCAGTAGTATTTCCGGCCTTACCACAGATACGCAGTATTTT CASSISGLTTDTQYF
TRBJ1-1 NA TRBV5-6 NA TGTGCCAGCAGCCTCGAAGCTGAAGCTTTCTTT CASSLEAEAFF
TRBJ2-1 NA TRBV7-9 NA TGTGCCAGCAGCTTAGTTGTAGGGATGGTGTACAATGAGCAGTTCTTC CASSLVVGMVYNEQFF
TRBJ2-5 NA TRBV4-1 TRBD2 TGCGCCAGCAGCCAAAATCGAGCGGGGGGGTCCCAAGAGACCCAGTACTTC CASSQNRAGGSQETQYF
TRBJ2-5 NA TRBV7-8 NA TGTGCCAGCAGCCACCTCCCGGAGCAGCGGGAGACCCAGTACTTC CASSHLPEQRETQYF
TRBJ2-6 NA TRBV19 NA TGTGCCAGTAGTGGGTACGGATCCTCTGGGGCCAACGTCCTGACTTTC CASSGYGSSGANVLTF
TRBJ1-2 NA TRBV4-1 NA TGCGCCAGCAGCCTTCAGGGTCCCTATGGCTACACCTTC CASSLQGPYGYTF
TRBJ1-5 once TRBV4-3 NA TGCGCCAGCAGCCAAGAATTAAATCAGCCCCAGCATTTT CASSQELNQPQHF
TRBJ2-1 few TRBV7-9 NA TGTGCCAGCAGCTTATATCGCGGGCGAGGATACAATGAGCAGTTCTTC CASSLYRGRGYNEQFF
TRBJ2-5 NA TRBV19 NA TGTGCCAGTAGTATCCCCAACAGGGAAGAGACCCAGTACTTC CASSIPNREETQYF
TRBJ2-7 NA TRBV27 TRBD2 TGTGCCAGCAGTCGGACTAGACACGACGAGCAGTACTTC CASSRTRHDEQYF
TRBJ2-5 few TRBV2 NA TGTGCCAGCAGCGCCTTGGAGGGGACCGGAGAGACCCAGTACTTC CASSALEGTGETQYF
TRBJ1-2 NA TRBV5-6 NA TGTGCCAGCAGCCTTCGTGGGATTGGCTACACCTTC CASSLRGIGYTF
TRBJ1-2 NA TRBV5-8 TRBD1 TGTGCCAGCAGCCTGACATGGACAGGGGGCTATGGCTACACCTTC CASSLTWTGGYGYTF
TRBJ2-1 few TRBV6-1 NA TGTGCCAGCAGTGCCTTTACCATAGGTCACAATGAGCAGTTCTTC CASSAFTIGHNEQFF
TRBJ1-1 few TRBV7-9 NA TGTGCCAGCAGCCTGGACATGAACACTGAAGCTTTCTTT CASSLDMNTEAFF
TRBJ2-3 many TRBV27 TRBD1 TGTGCCAGCAGACGAAAATGGGACAGTAACACAGATACGCAGTATTTT CASRRKWDSNTDTQYF
TRBJ2-7 once TRBV6-5 TRBD1 TGTGCCAGCAGTTACTCCAGGGGGCGGGAGCAGTACTTC CASSYSRGREQYF
TRBJ1-4 NA TRBV6-6 NA TGTGCCAGCAGCCGGGGCGGTCAAGCAACTAATGAAAAACTGTTTTTT CASSRGGQATNEKLFF
TRBJ1-2 NA TRBV11-2 TRBD1 TGTGCCAGCAGCTTGGGGACAGCCTATGGCTACACCTTC CASSLGTAYGYTF
TRBJ2-3 NA TRBV5-4 NA TGTGCCAGCACCAAGACAGGCCCCACAGATACGCAGTATTTT CASTKTGPTDTQYF
TRBJ2-5 NA TRBV11-2 TRBD2 TGTGCCAGCAGCCGAGGGACTACCCTTGGACAAGAGACCCAGTACTTC CASSRGTTLGQETQYF
TRBJ1-1 NA TRBV6-1 NA TGTGCCAGCACCATAGACGCGTGGAACACTGAAGCTTTCTTT CASTIDAWNTEAFF
TRBJ2-1 NA TRBV7-9 NA TGTGCCAGCCCTCGGGGCTCCCGGAGAGGGTACAATGAGCAGTTCTTC CASPRGSRRGYNEQFF
TRBJ2-3 NA TRBV5-1 TRBD1 TGCGCCAGCAGCCCCCTAACAGGGGAAGCTACGCAGTATTTT CASSPLTGEATQYF
TRBJ1-2 NA TRBV7-2 NA TGTGCCAGCCGGCCGGGGGCGATAAGTATGGGCTACACCTTC CASRPGAISMGYTF
TRBJ1-5 NA TRBV19 NA TGTGCCAGTAGTATAACTGGCGCGCTCCGGGGAGATCAGCCCCAGCATTTT CASSITGALRGDQPQHF
TRBJ2-3 NA TRBV2 TRBD1 TGTGCCAGCAGTTCATGGGACAGGATCAGTACAGATACGCAGTATTTT CASSSWDRISTDTQYF
TRBJ2-5 NA TRBV7-6 NA TGTGCCAGCAGCCTCGAACGGAGGGGGATACAAGAGACCCAGTACTTC CASSLERRGIQETQYF
TRBJ2-3 NA TRBV7-2 NA TGTGCCAGCAGCTTGATGACCCGGGCTGCCACAGATACGCAGTATTTT CASSLMTRAATDTQYF
TRBJ1-2 NA TRBV2 NA TGTGCCAGCAGGGCTTGGGGAGATGGCTACACCTTC CASRAWGDGYTF
TRBJ2-7 NA TRBV19 TRBD2 TGTGCCAGTAGTCGATCGGGACGGGGGGCCTACGAGCAGTACTTC CASSRSGRGAYEQYF
TRBJ1-1 NA TRBV6-5 NA TGTGCCAGCAGATTTGTCTTGAACACTGAAGCTTTCTTT CASRFVLNTEAFF
TRBJ1-1 NA TRBV5-5 NA TGTGCCAGCAGCTTGGGAGAGAACACTGAAGCTTTCTTT CASSLGENTEAFF
TRBJ1-2 NA TRBV7-2 TRBD1 TGTGCCAGCAGCCCCAATGGAGGGGGCGGCTACACCTTC CASSPNGGGGYTF
TRBJ2-5 NA TRBV7-9 NA TGTGCCAGCAGCCTAAGGCTGCCAGTCTCCCAGTACTTC CASSLRLPVSQYF
TRBJ1-2 NA TRBV4-2 NA TGTGCCAGCAGCCAAGAAGGGGCAGCTAACTATGGCTACACCTTC CASSQEGAANYGYTF
TRBJ2-7 NA TRBV15 TRBD2 TGTGCCACCAGCAGAGAGACTAGCGGGGGGATAGGCTACGAGCAGTACTTC CATSRETSGGIGYEQYF
TRBJ2-3 NA TRBV2 NA TGTGCCAGCTTTGACACAGATACGCAGTATTTT CASFDTDTQYF
TRBJ2-1 NA TRBV9 TRBD1 TGTGCCAGCAGCCGGGTGACGGGGACAGGGTCCAATGAGCAGTTCTTC CASSRVTGTGSNEQFF
TRBJ2-3 NA TRBV10-3 NA TGTGCCATCAGCGACGGACAGCCAGCAGGAGATACGCAGTATTTT CAISDGQPAGDTQYF
TRBJ1-5 NA TRBV9 NA TGTGCCAGCAGCGTCGGGGGGCAAAGCAATCAGCCCCAGCATTTT CASSVGGQSNQPQHF
TRBJ1-1 NA TRBV29-1 NA TGCAGCGTTATCCTAGGGGCGGCTGAAGCTTTCTTT CSVILGAAEAFF